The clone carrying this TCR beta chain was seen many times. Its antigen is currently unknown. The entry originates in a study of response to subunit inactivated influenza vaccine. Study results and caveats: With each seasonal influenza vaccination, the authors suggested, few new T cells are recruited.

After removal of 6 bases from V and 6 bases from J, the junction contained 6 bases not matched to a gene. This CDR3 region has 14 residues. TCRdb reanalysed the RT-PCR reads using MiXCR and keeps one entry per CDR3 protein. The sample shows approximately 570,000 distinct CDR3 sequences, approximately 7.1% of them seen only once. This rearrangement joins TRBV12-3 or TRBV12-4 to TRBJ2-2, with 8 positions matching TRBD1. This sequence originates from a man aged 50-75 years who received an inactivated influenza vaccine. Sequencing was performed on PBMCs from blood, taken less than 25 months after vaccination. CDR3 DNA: TGTGCCAGCAGGGACAGGGAGTTCGCCGGGGAGCTGTTTTTT. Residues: CASRDREFAGELFF.